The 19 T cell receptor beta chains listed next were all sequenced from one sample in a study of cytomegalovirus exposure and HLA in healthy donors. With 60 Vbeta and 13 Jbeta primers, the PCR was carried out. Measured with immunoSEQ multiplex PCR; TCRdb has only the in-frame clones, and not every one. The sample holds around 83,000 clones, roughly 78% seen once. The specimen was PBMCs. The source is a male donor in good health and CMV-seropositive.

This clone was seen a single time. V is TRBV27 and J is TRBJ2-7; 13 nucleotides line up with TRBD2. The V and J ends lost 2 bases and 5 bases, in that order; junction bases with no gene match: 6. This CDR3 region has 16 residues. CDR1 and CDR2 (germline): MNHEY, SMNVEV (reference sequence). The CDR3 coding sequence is TGTGCCAGCAGTTTACCGGGACTAGCGGGATTCAACGAGCAGTACTTC. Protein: CASSLPGLAGFNEQYF.

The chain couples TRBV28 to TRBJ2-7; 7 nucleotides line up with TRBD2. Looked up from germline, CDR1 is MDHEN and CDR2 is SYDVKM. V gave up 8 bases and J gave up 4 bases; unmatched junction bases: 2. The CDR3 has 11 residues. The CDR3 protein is CASGREYEQYF. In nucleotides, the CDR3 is TGTGCCAGCGGGAGGGAATACGAGCAGTACTTC.

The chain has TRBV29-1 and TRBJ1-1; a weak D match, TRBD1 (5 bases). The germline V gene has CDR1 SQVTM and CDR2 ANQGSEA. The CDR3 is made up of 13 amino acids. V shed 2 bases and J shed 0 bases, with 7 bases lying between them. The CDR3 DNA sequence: TGCAGCGTTGAATCAGGGATGAACACTGAAGCTTTCTTT. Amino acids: CSVESGMNTEAFF.

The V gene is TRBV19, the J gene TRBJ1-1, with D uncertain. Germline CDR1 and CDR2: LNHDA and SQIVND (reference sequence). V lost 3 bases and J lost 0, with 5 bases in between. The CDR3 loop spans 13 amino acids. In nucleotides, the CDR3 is TGTGCCAGTAGTATGTCCTTGAACACTGAAGCTTTCTTT. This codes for CASSMSLNTEAFF.

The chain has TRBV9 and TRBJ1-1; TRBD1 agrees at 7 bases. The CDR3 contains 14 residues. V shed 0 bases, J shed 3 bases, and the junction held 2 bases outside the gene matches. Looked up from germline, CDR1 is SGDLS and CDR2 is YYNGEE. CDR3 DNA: TGTGCCAGCAGCGTAGTGAGGGGGCACACTGAAGCTTTCTTT. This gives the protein CASSVVRGHTEAFF. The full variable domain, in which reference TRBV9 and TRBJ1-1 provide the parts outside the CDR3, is DSGVTQTPKHLITATGQRVTLRCSPRSGDLSVYWYQQSLDQGLQFLIQYYNGEERAKGNILERFSAQQFPDLHSELNLSSLELGDSALYFCASSVVRGHTEAFFGQGTRLTVV.

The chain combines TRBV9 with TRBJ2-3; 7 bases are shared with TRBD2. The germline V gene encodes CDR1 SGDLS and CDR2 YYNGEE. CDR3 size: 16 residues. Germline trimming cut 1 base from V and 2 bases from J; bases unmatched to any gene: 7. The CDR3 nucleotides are TGTGCCAGCAGCGTATACGGGGGGTTAAACACAGATACGCAGTATTTT. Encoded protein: CASSVYGGLNTDTQYF.

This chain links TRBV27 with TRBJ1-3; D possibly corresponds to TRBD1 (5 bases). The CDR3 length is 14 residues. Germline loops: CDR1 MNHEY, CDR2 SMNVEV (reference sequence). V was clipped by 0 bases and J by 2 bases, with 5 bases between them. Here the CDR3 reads CASSLSGAGNTIYF. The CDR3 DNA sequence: TGTGCCAGCAGTTTATCAGGGGCTGGAAACACCATATATTTT.

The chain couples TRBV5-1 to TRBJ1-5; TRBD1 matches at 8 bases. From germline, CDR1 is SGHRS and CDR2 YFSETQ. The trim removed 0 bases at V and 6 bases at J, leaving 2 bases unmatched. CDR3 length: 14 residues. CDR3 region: CASSLATGGQPQHF. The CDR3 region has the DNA TGCGCCAGCAGCTTGGCTACAGGGGGTCAGCCCCAGCATTTT.

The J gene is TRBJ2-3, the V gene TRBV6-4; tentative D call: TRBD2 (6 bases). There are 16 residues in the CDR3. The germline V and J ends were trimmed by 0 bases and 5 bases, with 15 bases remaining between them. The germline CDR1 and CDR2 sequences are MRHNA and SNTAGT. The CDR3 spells CASSDSRAGGEDTQYF. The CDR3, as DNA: TGTGCCAGCAGTGACTCACGAGCGGGTGGAGAAGATACGCAGTATTTT.

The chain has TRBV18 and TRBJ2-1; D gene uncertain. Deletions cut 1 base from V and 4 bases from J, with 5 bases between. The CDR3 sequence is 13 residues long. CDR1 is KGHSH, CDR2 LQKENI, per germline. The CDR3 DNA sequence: TGTGCCAGCTCACCACAAGCTTACAATGAGCAGTTCTTC. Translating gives CASSPQAYNEQFF. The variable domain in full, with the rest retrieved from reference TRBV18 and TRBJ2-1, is NAGVMQNPRHLVRRRGQEARLRCSPMKGHSHVYWYRQLPEEGLKFMVYLQKENIIDESGMPKERFSAEFPKEGPSILRIQQVVRGDSAAYFCASSPQAYNEQFFGPGTRLTVL.

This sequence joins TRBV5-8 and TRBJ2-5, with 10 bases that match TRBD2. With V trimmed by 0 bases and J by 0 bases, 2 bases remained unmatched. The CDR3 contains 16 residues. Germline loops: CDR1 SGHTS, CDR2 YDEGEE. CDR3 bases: TGTGCCAGCAGCTTGGGGCTAGCGGGGGACCAAGAGACCCAGTACTTC. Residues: CASSLGLAGDQETQYF.

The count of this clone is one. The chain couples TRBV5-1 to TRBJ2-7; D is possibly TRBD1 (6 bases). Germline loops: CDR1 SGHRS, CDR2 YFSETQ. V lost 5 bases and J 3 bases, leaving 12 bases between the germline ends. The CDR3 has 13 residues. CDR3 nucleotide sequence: TGCGCCAGCAGACCGGGACAAAGCTACGAGCAGTACTTC. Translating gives CASRPGQSYEQYF.

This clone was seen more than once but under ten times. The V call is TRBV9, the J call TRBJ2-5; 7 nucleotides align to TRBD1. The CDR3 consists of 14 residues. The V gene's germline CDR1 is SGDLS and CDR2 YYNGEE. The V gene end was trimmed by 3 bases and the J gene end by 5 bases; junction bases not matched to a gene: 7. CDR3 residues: CASSGKGARETQYF. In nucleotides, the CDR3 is TGTGCCAGCAGCGGCAAGGGGGCTAGGGAGACCCAGTACTTC.

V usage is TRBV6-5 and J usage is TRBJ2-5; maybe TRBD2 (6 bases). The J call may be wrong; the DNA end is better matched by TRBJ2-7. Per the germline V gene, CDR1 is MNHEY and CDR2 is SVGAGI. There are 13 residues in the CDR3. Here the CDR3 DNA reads TGTGCCAGCAGTCAGGGACTTGCCTACGAGCAGTACTTC. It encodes CASSQGLAYEQYF.

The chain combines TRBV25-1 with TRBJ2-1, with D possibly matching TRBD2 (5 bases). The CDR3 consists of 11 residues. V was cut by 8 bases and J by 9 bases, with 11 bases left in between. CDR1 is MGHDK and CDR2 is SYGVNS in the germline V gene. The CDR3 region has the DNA TGTGCCAGCGGGCGGGTAGGTGAGCAGTTCTTC. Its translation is CASGRVGEQFF.

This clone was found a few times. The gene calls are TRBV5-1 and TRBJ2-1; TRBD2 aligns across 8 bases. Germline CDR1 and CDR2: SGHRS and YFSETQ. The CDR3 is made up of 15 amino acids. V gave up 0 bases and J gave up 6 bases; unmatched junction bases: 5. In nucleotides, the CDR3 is TGCGCCAGCAGCTTGGAACTAGCGGCTCCCAATGAGCAGTTCTTC. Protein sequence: CASSLELAAPNEQFF.

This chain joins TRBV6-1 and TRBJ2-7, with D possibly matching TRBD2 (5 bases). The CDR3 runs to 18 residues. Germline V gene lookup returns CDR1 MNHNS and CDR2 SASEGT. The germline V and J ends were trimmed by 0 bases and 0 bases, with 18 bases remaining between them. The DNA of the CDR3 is TGTGCCAGCAGTGAAGCGCTTCCGGGTCCAGACTACTCCTACGAGCAGTACTTC. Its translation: CASSEALPGPDYSYEQYF.

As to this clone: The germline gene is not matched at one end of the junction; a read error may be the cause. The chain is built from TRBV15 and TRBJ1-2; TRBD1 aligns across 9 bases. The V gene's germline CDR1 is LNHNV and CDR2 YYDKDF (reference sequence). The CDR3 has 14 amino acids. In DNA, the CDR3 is TGTGCCACCAGCAGAGACGGGGACAGGGTACTGGCACCCTTC. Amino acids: CATSRDGDRVLAPF.

The DNA for the CDR3 is TGTGCCTGGGGGGTAGCGGGGATGAACACCGGGGAGCTGTTTTTT. Protein sequence: CAWGVAGMNTGELFF. V usage is TRBV30 and J usage is TRBJ2-2; TRBD2 matches at 8 bases. With V trimmed by 5 bases and J by 1 base, 6 bases remained unmatched. Germline values: CDR1 GTSNPN, CDR2 SVGIG (reference sequence). This CDR3 has 15 amino acids. The whole variable domain, filled in from reference TRBV30 and TRBJ2-2, reads SQTIHQWPATLVQPVGSPLSLECTVEGTSNPNLYWYRQAAGRGLQLLFYSVGIGQISSEVPQNLSASRPQDRQFILSSKKLLLSDSGFYLCAWGVAGMNTGELFFGEGSRLTVL.